Below, 4 T cell receptor beta chains from the same sample are listed, as sequenced in a study of shared clonotypes between healthy human individuals. Libraries were prepared by immunoSEQ multiplex PCR; TCRdb keeps only in-frame clonotypes and omits some of them. The sample records around 550,000 clones, about 96% being singletons. Sequencing used naive CD4+ T cells sorted from blood. Subset here: CD45RA+ positively selected. The receptors shown here come from a woman in her twenties or thirties in good health.

V gene TRBV10-2 combines with J gene TRBJ2-7, with 7 positions matching TRBD1. The V and J ends lost 4 bases and 2 bases, in that order; junction bases with no gene match: 5. Germline V gene lookup returns CDR1 WSHSY and CDR2 SAAADI. This CDR3 is built from 14 residues. In DNA, the CDR3 is TGCGCCAGCAGTGTACAGGGGCCGACCTACGAGCAGTACTTC. This translates into CASSVQGPTYEQYF.

The genes are TRBV5-1 and TRBJ2-6; D unresolved. The germline V gene has CDR1 SGHRS and CDR2 YFSETQ. This CDR3 comprises 14 residues. Trimming took off 5 bases at V and 0 bases at J, with 6 bases between the two ends. The CDR3 nucleotides are TGCGCCAGCAGTGCCCTCTCTGGGGCCAACGTCCTGACTTTC. Translating it yields CASSALSGANVLTF.

The chain uses TRBV19 and TRBJ2-7; D gene ambiguous. Germline values: CDR1 LNHDA, CDR2 SQIVND (reference sequence). Trimming cost V 0 bases and J 2 bases, with 11 bases left between them. The CDR3 is 15 residues long. The CDR3, as DNA: TGTGCCAGTAGTATAGATCGCTCCACTACCTACGAGCAGTACTTC. Translating it yields CASSIDRSTTYEQYF.

J is TRBJ2-5 and V is TRBV29-1; 7 positions match TRBD1. Germline values: CDR1 SQVTM, CDR2 ANQGSEA. The length of the CDR3 is 14 residues. V dropped 4 bases and J dropped 5; count of bases not matched to a gene: 10. The DNA of the CDR3 is TGCAGCGTTGTCCTAGGGGGCTTTTTGGAGACCCAGTACTTC. Residues: CSVVLGGFLETQYF.